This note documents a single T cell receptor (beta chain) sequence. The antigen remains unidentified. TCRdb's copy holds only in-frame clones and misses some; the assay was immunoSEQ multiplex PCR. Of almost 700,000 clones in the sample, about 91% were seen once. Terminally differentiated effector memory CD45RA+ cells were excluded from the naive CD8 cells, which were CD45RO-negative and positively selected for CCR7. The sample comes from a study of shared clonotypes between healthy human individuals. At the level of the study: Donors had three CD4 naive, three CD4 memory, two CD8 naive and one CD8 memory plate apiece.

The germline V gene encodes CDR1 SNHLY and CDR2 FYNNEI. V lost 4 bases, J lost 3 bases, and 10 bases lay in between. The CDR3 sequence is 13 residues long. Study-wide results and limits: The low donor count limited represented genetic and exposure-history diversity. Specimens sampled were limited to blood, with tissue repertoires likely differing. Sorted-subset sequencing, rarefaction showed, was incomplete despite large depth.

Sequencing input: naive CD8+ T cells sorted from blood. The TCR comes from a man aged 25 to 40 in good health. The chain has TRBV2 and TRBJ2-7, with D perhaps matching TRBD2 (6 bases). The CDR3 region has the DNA TGTGCCAGCAGTGCTGGGGGGTTCTACGAGCAGTACTTC. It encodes CASSAGGFYEQYF.